The entry that follows covers one T cell receptor (beta chain) sequence. The specificity of this receptor is unknown. No much larger clone exists at a distance of one base, and base qualities are not known. The CDR3, cysteine through phenylalanine, is 17 amino acids long. Only the CDR3 region is kept as DNA, spanning 51 bases read in frame from base 1. V and J lose 1 base and 2 bases, and a span of 15 bases separates them. CDR1 and CDR2, per the germline V gene, are LGHNA and YNFKEQ. This record comes from a study of cytotoxic CD8 clonotypes in ibrutinib-treated CLL (dated by TCRdb to the early 2020s). Regarding the study in general: The cohort was composed of about 10 relapsed/refractory and roughly 16 treatment-naive patients; IGHV unmutated status was identified in roughly 18 patients. Responses were partial in roughly 24 patients and complete in 2; after median 68 months follow-up, about 14 stayed in remission and about 12 progressed. Cryopreserved peripheral blood mononuclear cells were obtained before treatment, at response, and at either sustained remission or disease progression. Samples at response were collected after a median of approximately twelve months of treatment, with a range of about 6 to 36 months. Of the 86 people in the trial, approximately 24 had longitudinal samples available. On average, each sample had about 250,000 productive templates and approximately 100,000 productive rearrangements. Study-level results and caveats: Baseline clonality exceeded that of age-matched healthy donors and correlated strongly with circulating CD8+ T-cell counts. Public clonotypes were rare and either shrank or stayed stable during treatment, and the rise in clonality at ibrutinib response reflected expansion of private clonotypes. Sampling times were not matched between sustained-remission and progressing patients, and lymph node repertoires were not studied. An increase in clonality was observed at ibrutinib response, with clonality remaining stable during sustained remission and falling back toward baseline at progression.

On a MiSeq, deep resolution sequencing aimed for a depth between 1 in 1 million and 1 in 200,000 T cells, with each clonotype covered approximately 10x on average. The immunoSEQ hsTCRB Kit was used to generate the TCR beta libraries. Per the authors' processing: ImmunoSEQ Data Assistant and ImmunoSEQ Analyzer were used for data analysis, and V, D and J genes were assigned according to IMGT definitions. Clonality, with values ranging from 0 to 1, was calculated as one minus the normalized Shannon entropy of productive rearrangement frequencies. Only overrepresented clonotypes making up at least 0.05% of each patient's repertoire were included in the public clonotype analysis. Some 12 age-matched healthy donor repertoires from immuneACCESS served as clonality controls. TCRdb obtained this table from immuneACCESS and retained in-frame rearrangements with V and J assigned. These tables miss some clones; where compared with another copy, unresolved V genes account for less than half of the shortfall, and the remainder is unexplained. V and J calls and clone size follow that table, whereas D and trimming were derived from the DNA. The sample includes fewer than 100,000 clones, with about 82% observed a single time. Clones ranked in the top ten supply 5.4% of the sample.

For TCR beta library preparation, roughly 2.1 micrograms of genomic DNA were isolated from cryopreserved PBMCs. Longitudinal blood samples from CLL patients receiving ibrutinib monotherapy were subjected to high-throughput TCR beta sequencing. The patients took part in an open-label, single-center phase 2 trial of ibrutinib monotherapy. The chain links TRBV4-2 with TRBJ1-5; TRBD1 is possibly the D segment (5 matching bases). This TCR was sampled from a human donor with chronic lymphocytic leukemia. This specimen was PBMCs, taken before ibrutinib treatment. The DNA is as follows: TGTGCCAGCAGCCAAGTTTTCAGGGAGGGAGGCAATCAGCCCCAGCATTTT. Its product reads: CASSQVFREGGNQPQHF.